Listed below are T cell receptor beta chains from one sample, sequenced in a study of cytomegalovirus exposure and HLA in healthy donors. The protocol was immunoSEQ multiplex PCR, while the TCRdb copy is restricted to in-frame clones and leaves out a portion. This sample's clone table lists about 54,000 clones. Sequenced input: PBMCs. These TCRs come from a woman in her 40s in good health and CMV-seronegative. Both conserved end residues are part of each CDR3. Each record gives: J gene, D gene, V gene, CDR3 protein, CDR3 DNA. A D gene is named only where the DNA matches it firmly.

J: TRBJ2-7
D: TRBD1
V: TRBV18
CDR3: CASSPTGGVGYEQYF
DNA: TGTGCCAGCTCACCTACAGGGGGAGTGGGGTACGAGCAGTACTTC

J: TRBJ2-6
D: NA
V: TRBV18
CDR3: CASSTVPAFSGANVLTF
DNA: TGTGCCAGCTCTACCGTCCCAGCGTTCTCTGGGGCCAACGTCCTGACTTTC

J: TRBJ2-3
D: TRBD2
V: TRBV19
CDR3: CASSIPAGGGGVRGTDTQYF
DNA: TGTGCCAGTAGTATCCCAGCGGGAGGAGGGGGGGTTAGGGGCACAGATACGCAGTATTTT

J: TRBJ1-2
D: NA
V: TRBV2
CDR3: CASTRQTENYGYTF
DNA: TGTGCCAGCACCCGACAGACAGAGAACTATGGCTACACCTTC

J: TRBJ2-5
D: TRBD1
V: TRBV5-1
CDR3: CASLRGETQYF
DNA: TGCGCCAGCCTCAGGGGGGAGACCCAGTACTTC

J: TRBJ1-2
D: TRBD1
V: TRBV5-1
CDR3: CASSPQGGGYGYTF
DNA: TGCGCCAGCAGCCCCCAGGGGGGAGGCTATGGCTACACCTTC

J: TRBJ1-5
D: NA
V: TRBV28
CDR3: CASSSQGLAQHF
DNA: TGTGCCAGCAGTTCACAGGGTTTGGCCCAGCATTTT

J: TRBJ2-1
D: NA
V: TRBV28
CDR3: CASSLSSTGEVNFLQYNEQFF
DNA: TGTGCCAGCAGTTTATCCTCTACGGGAGAAGTCAACTTCTTACAATACAATGAGCAGTTCTTC

J: TRBJ1-3
D: NA
V: TRBV29-1
CDR3: CSAGTSGNTIYF
DNA: TGCAGCGCCGGGACAAGTGGAAACACCATATATTTT

J: TRBJ1-1
D: NA
V: TRBV7-8
CDR3: CASSLFAMNTEAFF
DNA: TGTGCCAGCAGCTTATTTGCGATGAACACTGAAGCTTTCTTT

J: TRBJ2-7
D: TRBD2
V: TRBV19
CDR3: CASSILGGSDYEQYF
DNA: TGTGCCAGTAGTATTCTGGGGGGGAGCGACTACGAGCAGTACTTC

J: TRBJ2-2
D: NA
V: TRBV5-1
CDR3: CASSPPETENTGELFF
DNA: TGCGCCAGCAGTCCGCCGGAGACGGAGAACACCGGGGAGCTGTTTTTT

J: TRBJ2-5
D: TRBD2
V: TRBV5-6
CDR3: CASSLLGLAGAGIQYF
DNA: TGTGCCAGCAGCTTGTTGGGACTAGCGGGGGCCGGTATCCAGTACTTC

J: TRBJ2-5
D: NA
V: TRBV29-1
CDR3: CSVRGQGETQYF
DNA: TGCAGCGTTAGGGGTCAGGGCGAGACCCAGTACTTC

J: TRBJ2-5
D: NA
V: TRBV5-1
CDR3: CASSLDRGGAKETQYF
DNA: TGCGCCAGCAGCTTGGACAGGGGGGGGGCCAAAGAGACCCAGTACTTC

J: TRBJ2-5
D: NA
V: TRBV4-2
CDR3: CASSLSGDKGETQYF
DNA: TGTGCCAGCAGTCTTAGCGGAGACAAGGGGGAGACCCAGTACTTC

J: TRBJ1-5
D: TRBD1
V: TRBV6-5
CDR3: CASSTGVSNQPQHF
DNA: TGTGCCAGCAGTACAGGGGTTAGCAATCAGCCCCAGCATTTT

J: TRBJ1-6
D: NA
V: TRBV6-1
CDR3: CASSARPLHRSNYNSPLHF
DNA: TGTGCCAGCAGTGCTAGGCCTTTACACCGAAGCAACTATAATTCACCCCTCCACTTT

J: TRBJ1-4
D: NA
V: TRBV19
CDR3: CASSRRPTNEKLFF
DNA: TGTGCCAGTAGTAGGAGGCCAACTAATGAAAAACTGTTTTTT

J: TRBJ2-3
D: NA
V: TRBV7-9
CDR3: CASSLYLSGTDTQYF
DNA: TGTGCCAGCAGCTTATATCTGAGCGGCACAGATACGCAGTATTTT

J: TRBJ2-1
D: TRBD2
V: TRBV7-9
CDR3: CASSLATSLLQFF
DNA: TGTGCCAGCAGCTTAGCGACTAGCCTCCTGCAGTTCTTC

J: TRBJ1-6
D: NA
V: TRBV7-2
CDR3: CASSSGVRETLHF
DNA: TGTGCCAGCAGCTCGGGAGTCAGGGAAACCCTCCACTTT

J: TRBJ2-1
D: TRBD2
V: TRBV29-1
CDR3: CSVGVRTRAFNEQFF
DNA: TGCAGCGTAGGGGTTCGGACTAGGGCCTTCAATGAGCAGTTCTTC

J: TRBJ2-7
D: NA
V: TRBV27
CDR3: CASSLPGAYEQYF
DNA: TGTGCCAGCAGTTTACCGGGGGCCTACGAGCAGTACTTC

J: TRBJ1-1
D: NA
V: TRBV25-1
CDR3: CASIGGPEAFF
DNA: TGTGCCAGCATAGGAGGCCCTGAAGCTTTCTTT

J: TRBJ2-2
D: NA
V: TRBV19
CDR3: CASTRVQSNTGELFF
DNA: TGTGCCAGTACCCGAGTACAGTCGAACACCGGGGAGCTGTTTTTT

J: TRBJ2-2
D: NA
V: TRBV7-3
CDR3: CASSLQGGINTGELFF
DNA: TGTGCCAGCAGCTTACAGGGGGGTATCAACACCGGGGAGCTGTTTTTT

J: TRBJ2-7
D: TRBD1
V: TRBV18
CDR3: CASSPQFLGQDLREQYF
DNA: TGTGCCAGCTCACCACAGTTCCTGGGACAGGATCTACGAGAGCAGTACTTC

J: TRBJ2-7
D: TRBD1
V: TRBV30
CDR3: CAWGTGGNIGQYF
DNA: TGTGCCTGGGGGACAGGGGGAAATATCGGTCAGTACTTC

J: TRBJ2-1
D: NA
V: TRBV5-4
CDR3: CASSLVGVADNEQFF
DNA: TGTGCCAGCAGCTTGGTAGGGGTAGCGGACAATGAGCAGTTCTTC

J: TRBJ1-4
D: NA
V: TRBV10-2
CDR3: CASSEGQGGATNEKLFF
DNA: TGCGCCAGCAGTGAAGGGCAGGGAGGGGCGACTAATGAAAAACTGTTTTTT

J: TRBJ1-1
D: NA
V: TRBV6-4
CDR3: CASRRTDMNTEAFF
DNA: TGTGCCAGCAGGCGGACAGACATGAACACTGAAGCTTTCTTT

J: TRBJ2-7
D: NA
V: TRBV28
CDR3: CASSFLPGSGGQYF
DNA: TGTGCCAGCAGTTTCCTACCCGGGAGTGGGGGGCAGTACTTC

J: TRBJ1-2
D: NA
V: TRBV19
CDR3: CASSVLGQGPSYGYTF
DNA: TGTGCCAGTAGTGTCTTGGGGCAGGGCCCTTCCTATGGCTACACCTTC

J: TRBJ2-5
D: NA
V: TRBV30
CDR3: CAWSRTDSEYF
DNA: TGTGCCTGGAGTAGGACAGACTCGGAGTACTTC

J: TRBJ1-5
D: NA
V: TRBV12-5
CDR3: CASAPLVSNQPQHF
DNA: TGTGCTAGTGCCCCCCTAGTTAGCAATCAGCCCCAGCATTTT

J: TRBJ1-1
D: NA
V: TRBV6-5
CDR3: CASSRSWTEAFF
DNA: TGTGCCAGCAGCCGGAGTTGGACTGAAGCTTTCTTT

J: TRBJ1-3
D: NA
V: TRBV28
CDR3: CASSLESGALTGNTIYF
DNA: TGTGCCAGCAGTTTAGAGTCTGGGGCCCTGACTGGAAACACCATATATTTT

J: TRBJ2-3
D: NA
V: TRBV18
CDR3: CASSPRPGRSDTQYF
DNA: TGTGCCAGCTCACCACGTCCCGGGAGATCAGATACGCAGTATTTT

J: TRBJ1-1
D: TRBD1
V: TRBV18
CDR3: CASSRTGGVGDTEAFF
DNA: TGTGCCAGCTCACGGACAGGGGGGGTTGGGGACACTGAAGCTTTCTTT

J: TRBJ1-1
D: TRBD1
V: TRBV19
CDR3: CASSMGPGGRTEAFF
DNA: TGTGCCAGTAGTATGGGGCCAGGGGGGCGAACTGAAGCTTTCTTT

J: TRBJ2-7
D: NA
V: TRBV20-1
CDR3: CSARGAGEQYF
DNA: TGCAGTGCCCGGGGGGCGGGGGAGCAGTACTTC

J: TRBJ1-1
D: NA
V: TRBV6-5
CDR3: CASSLRREATEAFF
DNA: TGTGCCAGCAGTCTAAGGAGGGAAGCCACTGAAGCTTTCTTT

J: TRBJ2-5
D: NA
V: TRBV5-1
CDR3: CASSGDGVAGETQYF
DNA: TGCGCCAGCAGCGGAGACGGCGTAGCAGGGGAGACCCAGTACTTC

J: TRBJ2-6
D: NA
V: TRBV5-1
CDR3: CASSLGNMVSGANVLTF
DNA: TGCGCCAGCAGCTTGGGCAACATGGTCTCTGGGGCCAACGTCCTGACTTTC

J: TRBJ2-7
D: TRBD2
V: TRBV7-2
CDR3: CASSLSSGGAEQYF
DNA: TGTGCCAGCAGCTTATCTAGCGGGGGGGCCGAGCAGTACTTC

J: TRBJ2-2
D: NA
V: TRBV6-5
CDR3: CASSPGRGIGELFF
DNA: TGTGCCAGCAGCCCGGGGAGGGGGATCGGGGAGCTGTTTTTT

J: TRBJ2-5
D: TRBD2
V: TRBV4-3
CDR3: CASSQGPLQGLAGVGETQYF
DNA: TGCGCCAGCAGCCAGGGTCCCTTACAGGGACTAGCGGGAGTGGGGGAGACCCAGTACTTC

J: TRBJ2-3
D: TRBD2
V: TRBV15
CDR3: CATSRNLAESTDTQYF
DNA: TGTGCCACCAGCAGAAACCTAGCGGAAAGCACAGATACGCAGTATTTT

J: TRBJ2-4
D: TRBD1
V: TRBV11-3
CDR3: CASSLDGGQGDIQYF
DNA: TGTGCCAGCAGCTTAGATGGGGGACAGGGAGACATTCAGTACTTC

J: TRBJ1-2
D: NA
V: TRBV4-1
CDR3: CASSQDGSGGRNGYTF
DNA: TGCGCCAGCAGCCAAGATGGGTCGGGGGGTAGGAATGGCTACACCTTC